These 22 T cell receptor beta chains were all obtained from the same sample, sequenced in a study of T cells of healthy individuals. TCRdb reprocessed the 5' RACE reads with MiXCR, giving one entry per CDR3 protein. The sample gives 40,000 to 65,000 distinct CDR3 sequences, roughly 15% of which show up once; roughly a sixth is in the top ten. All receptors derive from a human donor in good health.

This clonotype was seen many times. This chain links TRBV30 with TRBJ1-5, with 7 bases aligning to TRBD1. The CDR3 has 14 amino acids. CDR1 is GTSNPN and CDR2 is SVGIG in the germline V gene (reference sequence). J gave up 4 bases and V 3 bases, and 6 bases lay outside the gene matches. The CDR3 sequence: CAWSRLTGNQPQHF. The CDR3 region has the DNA TGTGCCTGGAGCAGGTTGACAGGGAATCAGCCCCAGCATTTT.

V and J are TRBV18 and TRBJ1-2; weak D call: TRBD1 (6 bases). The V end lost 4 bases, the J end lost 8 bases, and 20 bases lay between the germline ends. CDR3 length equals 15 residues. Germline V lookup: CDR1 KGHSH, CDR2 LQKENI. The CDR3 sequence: CASSLDRQPMVGYTF. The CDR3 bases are TGTGCCAGCTCACTAGACAGGCAGCCTATGGTCGGCTACACCTTC.

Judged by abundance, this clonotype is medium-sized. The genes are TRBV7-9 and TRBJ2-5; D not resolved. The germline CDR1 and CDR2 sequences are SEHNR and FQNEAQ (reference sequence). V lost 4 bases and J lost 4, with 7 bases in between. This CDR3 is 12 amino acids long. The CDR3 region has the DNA TGTGCCAGCAGCTCGGAAGGAGAGACCCAGTACTTC. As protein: CASSSEGETQYF. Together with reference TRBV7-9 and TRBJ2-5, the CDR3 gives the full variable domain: DTGVSQNPRHKITKRGQNVTFRCDPISEHNRLYWYRQTLGQGPEFLTYFQNEAQLEKSRLLSDRFSAERPKGSFSTLEIQRTEQGDSAMYLCASSSEGETQYFGPGTRLLVL.

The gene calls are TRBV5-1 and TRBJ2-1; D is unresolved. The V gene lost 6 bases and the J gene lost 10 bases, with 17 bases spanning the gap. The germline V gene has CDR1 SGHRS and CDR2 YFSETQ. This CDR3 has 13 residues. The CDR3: CASNLGYRNEQFF. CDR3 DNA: TGCGCCAGCAACCTTGGGTACCGGAACGAGCAGTTCTTC.

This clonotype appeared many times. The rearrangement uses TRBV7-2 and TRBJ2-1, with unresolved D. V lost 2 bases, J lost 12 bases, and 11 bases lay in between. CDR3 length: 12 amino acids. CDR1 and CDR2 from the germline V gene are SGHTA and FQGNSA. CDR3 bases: TGTGCCAGCAGCTTATTCAGACTCGGGCAGTTCTTC. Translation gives CASSLFRLGQFF.

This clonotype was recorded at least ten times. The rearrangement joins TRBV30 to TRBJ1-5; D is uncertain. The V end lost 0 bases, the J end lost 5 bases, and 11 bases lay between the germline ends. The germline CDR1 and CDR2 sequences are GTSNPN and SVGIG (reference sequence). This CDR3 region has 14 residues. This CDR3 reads CAWSVREVDQPQHF. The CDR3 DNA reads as TGTGCCTGGAGTGTGAGGGAGGTCGATCAGCCCCAGCATTTT.

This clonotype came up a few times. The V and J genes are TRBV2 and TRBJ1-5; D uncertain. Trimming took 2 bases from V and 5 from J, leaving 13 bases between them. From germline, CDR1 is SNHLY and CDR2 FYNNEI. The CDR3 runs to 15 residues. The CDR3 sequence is CASSEQTSGYQPQHF. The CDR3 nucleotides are TGTGCCAGCAGTGAACAAACGAGTGGGTATCAGCCCCAGCATTTT.

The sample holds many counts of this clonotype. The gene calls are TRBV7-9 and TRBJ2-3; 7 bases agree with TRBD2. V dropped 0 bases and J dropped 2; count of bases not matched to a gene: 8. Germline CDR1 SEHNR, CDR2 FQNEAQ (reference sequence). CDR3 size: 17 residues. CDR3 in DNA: TGTGCCAGCAGCTTAGCCGGCCTAGCGGATAACACAGATACGCAGTATTTT. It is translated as CASSLAGLADNTDTQYF.

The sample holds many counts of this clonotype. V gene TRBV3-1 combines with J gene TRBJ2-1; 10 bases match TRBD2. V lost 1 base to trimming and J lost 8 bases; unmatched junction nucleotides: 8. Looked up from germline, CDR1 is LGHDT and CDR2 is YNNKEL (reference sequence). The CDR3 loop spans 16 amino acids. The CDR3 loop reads CASSQVPSSGSDEQFF. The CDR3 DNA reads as TGTGCCAGCAGCCAAGTGCCGTCTAGCGGGAGCGATGAGCAGTTCTTC.

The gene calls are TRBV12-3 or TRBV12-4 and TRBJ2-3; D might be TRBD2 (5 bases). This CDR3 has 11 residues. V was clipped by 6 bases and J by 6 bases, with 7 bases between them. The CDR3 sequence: CASRTGDTQYF. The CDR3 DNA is TGTGCCAGCAGGACGGGGGATACGCAGTATTTT.

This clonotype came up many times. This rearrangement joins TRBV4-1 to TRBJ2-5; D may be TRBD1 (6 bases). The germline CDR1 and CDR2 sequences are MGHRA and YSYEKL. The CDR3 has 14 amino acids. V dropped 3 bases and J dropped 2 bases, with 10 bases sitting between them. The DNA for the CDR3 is TGCGCCAGCAGCCAGACTACAGGGCAAGAGACCCAGTACTTC. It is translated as CASSQTTGQETQYF.

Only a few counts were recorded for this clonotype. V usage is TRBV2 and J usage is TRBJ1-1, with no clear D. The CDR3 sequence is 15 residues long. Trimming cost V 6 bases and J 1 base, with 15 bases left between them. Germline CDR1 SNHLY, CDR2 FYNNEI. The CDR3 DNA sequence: TGTGCCAGCAGGCGAGATTCCCTCCGGAACACTGAAGCTTTCTTT. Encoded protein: CASRRDSLRNTEAFF.

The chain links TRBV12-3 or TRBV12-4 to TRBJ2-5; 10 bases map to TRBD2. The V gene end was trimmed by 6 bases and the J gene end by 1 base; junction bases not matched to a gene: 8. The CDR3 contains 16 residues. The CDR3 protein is CASSPEVAGGQETQYF. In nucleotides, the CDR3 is TGTGCCAGCAGCCCCGAGGTAGCGGGAGGCCAAGAGACCCAGTACTTC.

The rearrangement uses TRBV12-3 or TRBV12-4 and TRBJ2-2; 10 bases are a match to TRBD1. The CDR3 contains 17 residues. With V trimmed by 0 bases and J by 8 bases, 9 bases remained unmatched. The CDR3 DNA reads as TGTGCCAGCAGTTTAGCTACTGCCAGGGGACAGGGGGGGGAGCTGTTTTTT. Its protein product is CASSLATARGQGGELFF.

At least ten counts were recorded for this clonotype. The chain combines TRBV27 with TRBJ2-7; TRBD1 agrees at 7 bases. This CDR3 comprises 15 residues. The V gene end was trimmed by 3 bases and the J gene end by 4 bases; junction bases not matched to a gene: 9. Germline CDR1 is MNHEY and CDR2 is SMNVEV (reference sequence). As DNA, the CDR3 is TGTGCCAGCAGTTTCTCTCGTCTGACAGGGTACGAGCAGTACTTC. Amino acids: CASSFSRLTGYEQYF.

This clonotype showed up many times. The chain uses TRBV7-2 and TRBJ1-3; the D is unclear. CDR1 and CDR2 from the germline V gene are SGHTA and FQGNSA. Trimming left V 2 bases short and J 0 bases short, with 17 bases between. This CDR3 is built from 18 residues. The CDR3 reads CASSLSFLMGDSGNTIYF. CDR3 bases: TGTGCCAGCAGCTTATCCTTCCTCATGGGCGACTCTGGAAACACCATATATTTT.

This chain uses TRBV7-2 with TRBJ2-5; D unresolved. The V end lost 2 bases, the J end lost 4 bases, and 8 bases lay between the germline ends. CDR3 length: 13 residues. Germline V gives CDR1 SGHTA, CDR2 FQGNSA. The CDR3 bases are TGTGCCAGCAGCTTATGGATGGGAGAGACCCAGTACTTC. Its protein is CASSLWMGETQYF.

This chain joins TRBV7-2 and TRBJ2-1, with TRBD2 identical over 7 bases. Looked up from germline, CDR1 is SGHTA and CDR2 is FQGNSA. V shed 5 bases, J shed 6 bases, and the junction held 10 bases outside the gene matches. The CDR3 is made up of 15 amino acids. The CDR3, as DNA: TGTGCCAGCAGCCCTCGATCACTAGCGATCAATGAGCAGTTCTTC. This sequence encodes CASSPRSLAINEQFF.

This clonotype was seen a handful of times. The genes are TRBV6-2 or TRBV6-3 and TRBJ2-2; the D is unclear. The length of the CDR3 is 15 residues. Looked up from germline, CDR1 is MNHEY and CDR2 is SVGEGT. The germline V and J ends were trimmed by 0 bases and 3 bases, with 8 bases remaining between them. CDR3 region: CASSYSGSDTGELFF. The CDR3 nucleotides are TGTGCCAGCAGTTACTCGGGATCCGACACCGGGGAGCTGTTTTTT.

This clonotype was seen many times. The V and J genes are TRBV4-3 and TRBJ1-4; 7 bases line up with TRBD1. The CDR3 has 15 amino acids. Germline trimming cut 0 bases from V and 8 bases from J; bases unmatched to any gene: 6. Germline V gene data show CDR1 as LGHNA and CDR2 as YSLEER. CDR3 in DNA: TGCGCCAGCAGCCAAGAAACAGGGGTATGGGAAAAACTGTTTTTT. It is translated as CASSQETGVWEKLFF.

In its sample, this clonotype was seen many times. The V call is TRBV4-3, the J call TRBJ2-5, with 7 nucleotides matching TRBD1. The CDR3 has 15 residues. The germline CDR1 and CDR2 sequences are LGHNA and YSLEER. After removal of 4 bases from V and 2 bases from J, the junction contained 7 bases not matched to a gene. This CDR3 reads CASSLRTGYQETQYF. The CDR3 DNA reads TGCGCCAGCAGCCTAAGGACAGGCTATCAAGAGACCCAGTACTTC.

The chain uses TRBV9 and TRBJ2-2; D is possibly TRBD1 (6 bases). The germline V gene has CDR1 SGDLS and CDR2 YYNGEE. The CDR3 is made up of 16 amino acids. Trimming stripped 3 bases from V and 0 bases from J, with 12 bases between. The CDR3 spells CASSGEGVSNTGELFF. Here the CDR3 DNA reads TGTGCCAGCAGCGGCGAGGGGGTCTCGAACACCGGGGAGCTGTTTTTT.